The 30 T cell receptor beta chains below were found in one sample sequenced in a study of shared clonotypes between healthy human individuals. Data came from immunoSEQ multiplex PCR; TCRdb stores just in-frame clones and leaves some out. The data show about 380,000 clones, with just over 95% seen just once and less than 0.35% held by the top ten. The sample consisted of memory CD8+ T cells sorted from blood. Specified subset: CD45RO+ cells pooled with CCR7-negative TemRA cells. These receptor sequences come from a man aged 25 to 45 in good health.

This chain links TRBV28 with TRBJ2-7, with 13 bases fitting TRBD2. This CDR3 is built from 15 residues. Germline loops: CDR1 MDHEN, CDR2 SYDVKM. V lost 7 bases to trimming and J lost 4 bases; unmatched junction nucleotides: 7. Here the CDR3 DNA reads TGTGCCAGCACCTATCGGACTAGCGGGAGATACGAGCAGTACTTC. Amino acid sequence: CASTYRTSGRYEQYF.

V and J are TRBV5-1 and TRBJ2-3; TRBD1 or TRBD2 may be the D gene (6 bases each). The CDR3 has 17 amino acids. The ends were cut back, 4 bases at V and 4 bases at J, with 22 bases in the middle. Germline-derived CDR1 and CDR2 are SGHRS and YFSETQ. The CDR3 here is CASSTSRGTKAADTQYF. For the CDR3, the DNA is TGCGCCAGCAGCACATCCCGCGGGACAAAAGCAGCAGATACGCAGTATTTT. Variable domain in full (rest from reference TRBV5-1 and TRBJ2-3): KAGVTQTPRYLIKTRGQQVTLSCSPISGHRSVSWYQQTPGQGLQFLFEYFSETQRNKGNFPGRFSGRQFSNSRSEMNVSTLELGDSALYLCASSTSRGTKAADTQYFGPGTRLTVL.

The V and J genes are TRBV30 and TRBJ2-1; no definite D call. This CDR3 is 12 amino acids long. The V end was cut by 0 bases, the J end by 13 bases, with 13 bases between. Germline lookup yields CDR1 GTSNPN and CDR2 SVGIG (reference sequence). CDR3 nucleotides: TGTGCCTGGAGTGTCCCGGGTACCCCTCAGTTCTTC. As protein: CAWSVPGTPQFF.

This chain connects TRBV29-1 to TRBJ2-1; 9 bases are shared with TRBD2. The germline V gene has CDR1 SQVTM and CDR2 ANQGSEA. V gave up 5 bases and J gave up 0 bases; unmatched junction bases: 2. This CDR3 contains 14 residues. This chain's CDR3 is CSVSSGSSYNEQFF. The CDR3 DNA reads as TGCAGCGTTAGTAGCGGGAGCTCCTACAATGAGCAGTTCTTC.

Remarks on this clone: Germline and junction disagree at one end, which may indicate a read error. This chain links TRBV7-7 with TRBJ2-1, with TRBD2 matching over 9 bases. The CDR3 is made up of 15 amino acids. The germline gives CDR1 SSHAT, CDR2 FNYEAQ (reference sequence). The CDR3 coding sequence is TGTGCTAGCAGCTTACTAGCGGGCTCCTACAATGAGCAGTTCTTC. Protein sequence: CASSLLAGSYNEQFF.

The chain uses TRBV5-5 and TRBJ1-4; 11 nucleotides match TRBD1. Trimming took 3 bases from V and 8 from J; bases not matched to a gene: 6. The CDR3 is made up of 15 amino acids. The V gene's germline CDR1 is SGHKS and CDR2 YYEKEE (reference sequence). In DNA form, the CDR3 reads TGTGCCAGCAGCTCCCGCCGGGACAGGGGGGAAAAACTGTTTTTT. Translating it yields CASSSRRDRGEKLFF.

This chain links TRBV30 with TRBJ2-5; 16 bases align to TRBD2. The length of the CDR3 is 16 residues. J was trimmed by 4 bases and V by 3 bases; bases with no gene match: 5. Germline lookup yields CDR1 GTSNPN and CDR2 SVGIG (reference sequence). In DNA form, the CDR3 reads TGTGCCTGGAGCCAGGGACTAGCGGGAGGGCCAGAGACCCAGTACTTC. Protein sequence: CAWSQGLAGGPETQYF.

The V gene is TRBV27, the J gene TRBJ2-4; D is uncertain. There are 14 residues in the CDR3. V was cut by 0 bases and J by 0 bases, with 3 bases left in between. Germline V gene sequence: CDR1 MNHEY, CDR2 SMNVEV (reference sequence). CDR3 sequence reads: CASSLSLAKNIQYF. The CDR3 nucleotides are TGTGCCAGCAGTTTATCTCTAGCCAAAAACATTCAGTACTTC.

V and J are TRBV7-8 and TRBJ2-5, with D unresolved. Trimming removed 5 bases at V and 2 bases at J, with 15 bases between. The CDR3 covers 15 residues. Germline V CDR1 and CDR2: SGHVS, FQNEAQ. CDR3 DNA sequence: TGTGCCAGCAGCCAAGATCCGGGTAATCAAGAGACCCAGTACTTC. Translated, it gives CASSQDPGNQETQYF. The full variable domain, its missing parts supplied by reference TRBV7-8 and TRBJ2-5, is GAGVSQSPRYKVAKRGQDVALRCDPISGHVSLFWYQQALGQGPEFLTYFQNEAQLDKSGLPSDRFFAERPEGSVSTLKIQRTQQEDSAVYLCASSQDPGNQETQYFGPGTRLLVL.

This chain links TRBV29-1 with TRBJ1-2; D possibly corresponds to TRBD1 (6 bases). The CDR3 extends over 11 amino acids. Trimming shortened V by 4 bases and J by 3 bases, and 6 bases separated the two germline ends. CDR1 and CDR2 from the germline V gene are SQVTM and ANQGSEA. The CDR3 region is CSVGTDYGYTF. The CDR3, as DNA: TGCAGCGTTGGGACAGACTATGGCTACACCTTC. The whole variable domain, filled in from reference TRBV29-1 and TRBJ1-2, reads SAVISQKPSRDICQRGTSLTIQCQVDSQVTMMFWYRQQPGQSLTLIATANQGSEATYESGFVIDKFPISRPNLTFSTLTVSNMSPEDSSIYLCSVGTDYGYTFGSGTRLTVV.

The genes are TRBV9 and TRBJ1-1, with no clear D. Trimming removed 0 bases from V and 0 bases from J, with 12 bases in between. This CDR3 spans 16 amino acids. Germline CDR1 SGDLS, CDR2 YYNGEE. The CDR3, as DNA: TGTGCCAGCAGCGTAGCGCCCTCCGGGGTGAACACTGAAGCTTTCTTT. This codes for CASSVAPSGVNTEAFF.

The genes are TRBV28 and TRBJ1-2, with D maybe TRBD1 (5 bases). V was trimmed by 7 bases and J by 2 bases, leaving 17 bases between them. Germline-derived CDR1 and CDR2 are MDHEN and SYDVKM. There are 15 residues in the CDR3. The CDR3 is CASTALGTVNYGYTF. The CDR3 coding sequence is TGTGCCAGCACCGCGCTAGGGACGGTGAACTATGGCTACACCTTC.

This chain connects TRBV19 to TRBJ2-5; unclear D gene. Deletions cut 5 bases from V and 1 base from J, with 8 bases between. The CDR3 has 13 residues. Looked up from germline, CDR1 is LNHDA and CDR2 is SQIVND (reference sequence). CDR3 in amino acids: CASSGGGQETQYF. The DNA of the CDR3 is TGTGCCAGTAGTGGCGGCGGCCAAGAGACCCAGTACTTC.

The chain recombines TRBV30 with TRBJ2-5, with 8 nucleotides matching TRBD2. J lost 5 bases, V lost 0 bases, and 8 bases had no gene match. The CDR3 spans 15 residues. Per the germline V gene, CDR1 is GTSNPN and CDR2 is SVGIG (reference sequence). The chain's CDR3 is CAWSVSSGFQETQYF. DNA for the CDR3: TGTGCCTGGAGTGTATCTAGCGGGTTCCAGGAGACCCAGTACTTC.

The chain employs TRBV28 and TRBJ2-1; D is uncertain. Germline V gene lookup returns CDR1 MDHEN and CDR2 SYDVKM. The V end was cut by 7 bases, the J end by 3 bases, with 13 bases between. The CDR3 contains 14 residues. CDR3 sequence reads: CASNTDGGYNEQFF. In nucleotides, the CDR3 is TGTGCCAGCAATACCGACGGCGGCTACAATGAGCAGTTCTTC.

The chain is built from TRBV28 and TRBJ2-3; TRBD2 matches at 9 bases. CDR3 length: 15 residues. CDR1 is MDHEN and CDR2 is SYDVKM in the germline V gene. V shed 3 bases and J 0 bases; nucleotides not matched to a gene: 1. The DNA of the CDR3 is TGTGCCAGCAGTTTCGCGGGAGGGAGCACAGATACGCAGTATTTT. It translates to CASSFAGGSTDTQYF.

The rearrangement uses TRBV7-2 and TRBJ2-5; TRBD2 might be the D (5 bases). Per the germline V gene, CDR1 is SGHTA and CDR2 is FQGNSA. The CDR3 extends over 14 amino acids. Trimming took 5 bases from V and 5 from J, leaving 15 bases between them. CDR3 sequence: CASSTLRAKETQYF. The CDR3 DNA reads TGTGCCAGCAGCACCTTGAGGGCCAAGGAGACCCAGTACTTC.

This clone was seen just once. The same CDR3 can be traced to other DNA sequences in this sample. The chain combines TRBV19 with TRBJ1-1, with a weak D call TRBD1 (5 bases). The CDR3 extends over 12 amino acids. CDR1 is LNHDA and CDR2 is SQIVND in the germline V gene (reference sequence). V lost 5 bases to trimming and J lost 2 bases, with 6 bases between them. The chain's CDR3 is CASSGGNTEAFF. CDR3 bases: TGTGCCAGTAGTGGGGGAAACACTGAAGCTTTCTTT.

This CDR3 is CASSDYRSGVGTGELFF. DNA of the CDR3: TGTGCCAGCAGTGATTACCGGTCGGGAGTTGGGACCGGGGAGCTGTTTTTT. The V and J genes are TRBV2 and TRBJ2-2; the D gene is possibly TRBD2 (6 bases). Trimming took 3 bases from V and 5 from J, leaving 19 bases between them. CDR3 length equals 17 residues. The germline gives CDR1 SNHLY, CDR2 FYNNEI.

The rearrangement uses TRBV6-6 and TRBJ2-7, with TRBD1 identical over 8 bases. With 6 bases clipped from V and 6 bases from J, the junction kept 4 bases outside the gene matches. The CDR3 has 12 amino acids. Germline values: CDR1 MNHNY, CDR2 SVGAGI (reference sequence). This chain's CDR3 is CASRIQGVEQYF. DNA of the CDR3: TGTGCCAGCAGGATACAGGGGGTCGAGCAGTACTTC.

About this clone: Other nucleotide sequences in the sample specify the same CDR3. This chain links TRBV30 with TRBJ1-2; tentative D call: TRBD1 (5 bases). Trimming pared 0 bases from V and 2 bases from J, leaving 7 bases between. Germline V gene lookup returns CDR1 GTSNPN and CDR2 SVGIG (reference sequence). CDR3 length: 13 residues. The CDR3 reads CAWSVQENYGYTF. CDR3 DNA sequence: TGTGCCTGGAGTGTACAGGAAAACTATGGCTACACCTTC. Drawing the rest from reference TRBV30 and TRBJ1-2, the complete variable domain is SQTIHQWPATLVQPVGSPLSLECTVEGTSNPNLYWYRQAAGRGLQLLFYSVGIGQISSEVPQNLSASRPQDRQFILSSKKLLLSDSGFYLCAWSVQENYGYTFGSGTRLTVV.

The V gene is TRBV6-1, the J gene TRBJ2-7; TRBD2 aligns across 11 bases. The CDR3 contains 15 residues. J was trimmed by 4 bases and V by 5 bases; bases with no gene match: 7. Germline CDR1 is MNHNS and CDR2 is SASEGT. This CDR3 is CASSPLAGELYEQYF. The CDR3 region has the DNA TGTGCCAGCAGTCCACTAGCGGGAGAATTGTACGAGCAGTACTTC.

The chain has TRBV4-1 and TRBJ2-7, with 7 bases lining up with TRBD2. The germline V gene has CDR1 MGHRA and CDR2 YSYEKL. V lost 0 bases to trimming and J lost 2 bases; unmatched junction nucleotides: 7. This CDR3 comprises 16 residues. The CDR3 here is CASSQDLFLAAYEQYF. CDR3 DNA: TGCGCCAGCAGCCAAGATCTTTTCCTAGCGGCCTACGAGCAGTACTTC.

The chain carries TRBV5-4 and TRBJ2-7; 7 bases line up with TRBD2. Germline V CDR1 and CDR2: SGHNT, YYREEE (reference sequence). V lost 4 bases to trimming and J lost 2 bases; unmatched junction nucleotides: 12. The CDR3 runs 16 residues. CDR3 in DNA: TGTGCCAGCAGCCCCTCCCCTTTGCGGGGGACCTACGAGCAGTACTTC. Its translation is CASSPSPLRGTYEQYF.

The genes are TRBV28 and TRBJ1-5; the match to TRBD1 covers 10 bases. This CDR3 comprises 16 residues. V gave up 6 bases and J gave up 0 bases; unmatched junction bases: 5. Germline CDR1 is MDHEN and CDR2 is SYDVKM. The DNA of the CDR3 is TGTGCCAGCAGCCCGGGACAGGGGTATAGCAATCAGCCCCAGCATTTT. As protein: CASSPGQGYSNQPQHF.

V is TRBV6-6 and J is TRBJ2-7, with D possibly matching TRBD1 (6 bases). This CDR3 is 15 amino acids long. Germline lookup yields CDR1 MNHNY and CDR2 SVGAGI (reference sequence). V lost 8 bases to trimming and J lost 2 bases, with 19 bases between them. The CDR3 DNA follows: TGTGCCAGCGGACCACAGGGTTTAACTGCCTACGAGCAGTACTTC. Its protein product is CASGPQGLTAYEQYF.

The chain carries TRBV4-1 and TRBJ1-6; TRBD1 aligns across 8 bases. The CDR3 is 15 residues long. CDR1 and CDR2 from the germline V gene are MGHRA and YSYEKL. V lost 3 bases and J lost 7; bases outside the gene matches: 5. The CDR3 reads CASSQVQGVNSPLHF. For the CDR3, the DNA is TGCGCCAGCAGCCAGGTACAGGGGGTCAATTCACCCCTCCACTTT.

This chain connects TRBV6-6 to TRBJ1-1, with a possible D match to TRBD1 (5 bases). Trimming left V 7 bases short and J 1 base short, with 13 bases between. This CDR3 spans 14 amino acids. Germline V gene data show CDR1 as MNHNY and CDR2 as SVGAGI (reference sequence). The CDR3 nucleotides read TGTGCCAGCAAAATCGTTGACAGGAACACTGAAGCTTTCTTT. Protein product: CASKIVDRNTEAFF.

This clone was observed a single time. The chain is built from TRBV6-6 and TRBJ2-1; D gene uncertain. The CDR3 contains 12 residues. Germline CDR1 reads MNHNY; CDR2 reads SVGAGI (reference sequence). V lost 2 bases and J 8 bases, leaving 7 bases between the germline ends. For the CDR3, the DNA is TGTGCCAGCAGTTACCGAAGTGATGAGCAGTTCTTC. Its translation is CASSYRSDEQFF.

Only one count was recorded for this clone. The rearrangement links TRBV18 to TRBJ2-7; 9 bases agree with TRBD2. Losses at the gene ends were 4 bases for V and 2 bases for J; bases not matched to a gene: 3. Germline V gene lookup returns CDR1 KGHSH and CDR2 LQKENI. CDR3 length: 14 residues. The CDR3 loop reads CASSLGGRAYEQYF. The CDR3 region has the DNA TGTGCCAGCTCACTTGGCGGGAGGGCCTACGAGCAGTACTTC.